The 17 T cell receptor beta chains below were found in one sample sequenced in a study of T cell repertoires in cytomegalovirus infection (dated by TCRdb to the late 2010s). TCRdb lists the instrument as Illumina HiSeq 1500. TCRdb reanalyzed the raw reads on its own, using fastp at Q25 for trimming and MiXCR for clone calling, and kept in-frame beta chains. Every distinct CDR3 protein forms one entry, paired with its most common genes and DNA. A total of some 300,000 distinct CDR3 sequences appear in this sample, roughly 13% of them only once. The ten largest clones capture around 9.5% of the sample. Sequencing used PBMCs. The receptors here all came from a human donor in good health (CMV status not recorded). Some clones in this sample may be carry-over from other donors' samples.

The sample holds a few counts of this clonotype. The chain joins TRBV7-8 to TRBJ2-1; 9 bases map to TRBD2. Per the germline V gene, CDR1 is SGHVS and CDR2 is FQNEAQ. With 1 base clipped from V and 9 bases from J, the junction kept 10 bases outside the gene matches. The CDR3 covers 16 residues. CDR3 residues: CASSLVMGTSHSEQFF. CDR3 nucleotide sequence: TGTGCCAGCAGCTTAGTCATGGGGACTAGCCATAGTGAGCAGTTCTTC.

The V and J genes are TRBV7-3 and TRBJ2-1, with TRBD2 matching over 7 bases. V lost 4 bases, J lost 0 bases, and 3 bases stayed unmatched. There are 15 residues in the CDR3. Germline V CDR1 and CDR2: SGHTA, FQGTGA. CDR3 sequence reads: CASSSRGDSYNEQFF. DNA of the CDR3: TGTGCCAGCAGCTCTCGGGGGGACTCCTACAATGAGCAGTTCTTC.

The CDR3 sequence is CASSPGQPNEKLFF. The CDR3 DNA is TGCGCCAGCAGCCCGGGACAGCCAAATGAAAAACTGTTTTTT. The genes are TRBV5-1 and TRBJ1-4; 7 bases match TRBD1. The germline V gene encodes CDR1 SGHRS and CDR2 YFSETQ. With V trimmed by 4 bases and J by 5 bases, 5 bases remained unmatched. This CDR3 region has 14 residues.

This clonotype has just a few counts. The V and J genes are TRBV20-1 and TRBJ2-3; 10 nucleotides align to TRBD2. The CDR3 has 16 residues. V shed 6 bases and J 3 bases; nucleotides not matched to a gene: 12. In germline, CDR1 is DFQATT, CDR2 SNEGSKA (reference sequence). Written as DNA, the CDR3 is TGCAGTGCACGCCTCGGTAGCGGGGGGATTACAGATACGCAGTATTTT. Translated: CSARLGSGGITDTQYF.

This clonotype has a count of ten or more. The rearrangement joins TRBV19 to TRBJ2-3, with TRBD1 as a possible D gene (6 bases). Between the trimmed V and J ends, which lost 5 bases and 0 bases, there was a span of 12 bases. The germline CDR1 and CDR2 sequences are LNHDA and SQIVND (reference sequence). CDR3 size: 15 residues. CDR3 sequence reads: CASSPRTVSTDTQYF. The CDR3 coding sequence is TGTGCCAGTAGTCCCCGGACAGTTAGCACAGATACGCAGTATTTT.

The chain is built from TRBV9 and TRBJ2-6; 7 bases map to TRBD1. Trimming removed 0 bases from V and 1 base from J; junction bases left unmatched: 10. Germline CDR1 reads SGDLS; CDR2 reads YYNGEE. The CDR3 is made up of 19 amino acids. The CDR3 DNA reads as TGTGCCAGCAGCGTAGCCGCAGGGGGATACCCTTCTGGGGCCAACGTCCTGACTTTC. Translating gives CASSVAAGGYPSGANVLTF. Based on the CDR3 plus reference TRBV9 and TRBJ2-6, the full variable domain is DSGVTQTPKHLITATGQRVTLRCSPRSGDLSVYWYQQSLDQGLQFLIQYYNGEERAKGNILERFSAQQFPDLHSELNLSSLELGDSALYFCASSVAAGGYPSGANVLTFGAGSRLTVL.

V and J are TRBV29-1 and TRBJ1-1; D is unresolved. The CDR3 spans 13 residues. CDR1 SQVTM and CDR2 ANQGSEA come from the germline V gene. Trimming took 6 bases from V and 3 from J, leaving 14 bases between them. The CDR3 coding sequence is TGCAGCGTCATACTAACAGAGTACACTGAAGCTTTCTTT. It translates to CSVILTEYTEAFF.

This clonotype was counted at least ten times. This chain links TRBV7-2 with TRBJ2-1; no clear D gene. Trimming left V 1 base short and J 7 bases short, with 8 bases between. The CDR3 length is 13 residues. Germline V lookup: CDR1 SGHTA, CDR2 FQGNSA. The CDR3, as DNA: TGTGCCAGCAGCTTAGTTAGGGCAAATGAGCAGTTCTTC. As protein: CASSLVRANEQFF.

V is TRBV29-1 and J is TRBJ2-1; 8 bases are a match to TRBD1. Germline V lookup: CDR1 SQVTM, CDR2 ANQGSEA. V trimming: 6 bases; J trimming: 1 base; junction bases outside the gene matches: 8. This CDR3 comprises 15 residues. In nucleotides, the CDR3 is TGCAGCGTCCCGACAGGGGAAAGGTCCTACAATGAGCAGTTCTTC. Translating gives CSVPTGERSYNEQFF.

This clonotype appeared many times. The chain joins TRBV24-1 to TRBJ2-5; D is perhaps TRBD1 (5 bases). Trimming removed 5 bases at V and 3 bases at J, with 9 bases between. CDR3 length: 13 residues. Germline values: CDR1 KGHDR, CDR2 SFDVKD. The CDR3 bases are TGTGCCACCAGTGCGTTACAGGAAGAGACCCAGTACTTC. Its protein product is CATSALQEETQYF.

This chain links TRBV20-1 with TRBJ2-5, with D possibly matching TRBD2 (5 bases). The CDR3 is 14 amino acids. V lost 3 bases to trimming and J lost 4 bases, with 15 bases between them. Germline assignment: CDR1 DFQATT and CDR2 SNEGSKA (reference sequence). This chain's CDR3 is CSASATTRIETQYF. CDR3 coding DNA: TGCAGTGCTAGCGCCACAACTAGAATAGAGACCCAGTACTTC.

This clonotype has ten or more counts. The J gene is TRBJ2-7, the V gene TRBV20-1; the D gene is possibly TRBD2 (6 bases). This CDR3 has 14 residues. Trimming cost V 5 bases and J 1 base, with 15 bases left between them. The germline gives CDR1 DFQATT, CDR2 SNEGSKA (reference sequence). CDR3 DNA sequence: TGCAGTGCTGGGAAACTTAGCGGATCCTACGAGCAGTACTTC. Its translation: CSAGKLSGSYEQYF.

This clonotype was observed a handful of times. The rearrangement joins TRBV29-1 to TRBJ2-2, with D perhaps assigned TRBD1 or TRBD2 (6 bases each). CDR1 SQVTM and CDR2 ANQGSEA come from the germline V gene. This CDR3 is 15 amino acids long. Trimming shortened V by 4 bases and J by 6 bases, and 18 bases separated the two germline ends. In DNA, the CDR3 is TGCAGCGTTGCGGAGCGGAGGGGGTGGGCCGGGGAGCTGTTTTTT. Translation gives CSVAERRGWAGELFF.

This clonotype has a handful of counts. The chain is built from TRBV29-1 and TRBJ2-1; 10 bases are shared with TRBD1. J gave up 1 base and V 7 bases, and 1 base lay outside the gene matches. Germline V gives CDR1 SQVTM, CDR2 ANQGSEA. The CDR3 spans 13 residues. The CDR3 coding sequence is TGCAGCGGGGGACAGGGGTCCTACAATGAGCAGTTCTTC. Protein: CSGGQGSYNEQFF.

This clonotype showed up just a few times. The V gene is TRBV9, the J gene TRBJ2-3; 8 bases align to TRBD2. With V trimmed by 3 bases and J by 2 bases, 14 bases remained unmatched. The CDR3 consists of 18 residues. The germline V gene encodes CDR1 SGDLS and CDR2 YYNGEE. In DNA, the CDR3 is TGTGCCAGCAGCGGTTCTAGCGGGCCAAACCCCCCCACAGATACGCAGTATTTT. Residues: CASSGSSGPNPPTDTQYF.

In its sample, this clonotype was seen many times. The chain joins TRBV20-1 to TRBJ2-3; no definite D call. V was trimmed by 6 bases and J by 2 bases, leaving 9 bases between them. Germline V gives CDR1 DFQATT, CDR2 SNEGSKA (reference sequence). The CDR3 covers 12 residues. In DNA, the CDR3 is TGCAGTGCGATAGAGAACACAGATACGCAGTATTTT. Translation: CSAIENTDTQYF.

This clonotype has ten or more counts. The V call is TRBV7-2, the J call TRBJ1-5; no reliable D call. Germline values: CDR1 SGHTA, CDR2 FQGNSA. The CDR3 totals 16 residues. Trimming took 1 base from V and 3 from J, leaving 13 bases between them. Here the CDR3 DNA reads TGTGCCAGCAGCTTAGTAGGCGGGAGGAACAATCAGCCCCAGCATTTT. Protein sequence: CASSLVGGRNNQPQHF. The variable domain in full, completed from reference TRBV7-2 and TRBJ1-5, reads GAGVSQSPSNKVTEKGKDVELRCDPISGHTALYWYRQSLGQGLEFLIYFQGNSAPDKSGLPSDRFSAERTGGSVSTLTIQRTQQEDSAVYLCASSLVGGRNNQPQHFGDGTRLSIL.